Listed here is a single T cell receptor beta chain. It has no known antigen specificity. Per-nucleotide qualities are absent, and no much larger clonotype sits a single base away. CDR1 and CDR2 were assigned from the germline V gene (reference sequence) as DFQATT and SNEGSKA. Trimming removed 7 bases from V and 9 bases from J, leaving 25 bases between the germline ends. Inclusive of the bounding cysteine and phenylalanine, the CDR3 is 16 residues long. The sequence is cut down to CDR3 DNA, 48 bases in frame from base 1. The sample originates from a study of vaccination and CD4 T cells after COVID-19 (dated by TCRdb to between 2020 and 2023). Context from the whole study: Convalescent patients had a positive SARS-CoV-2 result on nasal swab PCR, and of these patients, nine had mild disease and one had severe disease. Six males and four females were included in the convalescent cohort, with two Hispanic individuals, seven Caucasians, two Asians and one multiracial person represented. Two doses of either the Pfizer-BioNTech BNT162b2 vaccine (n=8) or the Moderna mRNA-1273 vaccine (n=2) were administered to participants. Post-COVID blood samples from convalescent patients were collected a median of approximately 100 days after diagnosis, with a range of roughly 30 to 170 days. Post-vaccine blood samples were obtained a median of about 72 days after the second vaccine dose, with a range of about 14 to 250 days. A few convalescent patients were sampled both early after vaccination (day 14) and late after vaccination (days 161 to 241). Culture stimuli were overlapping spike peptide pools from SARS-CoV-2 and from the common cold coronaviruses HCoV-NL63, HCoV-OC43 and HCoV-229E. Control cultures received a CEFX viral epitope pool as the positive control, an HIV-1 Nef peptide pool as the negative control, or no peptide. In roughly 11 COVID-19 convalescent patients and 4 infection-naive healthy vaccine recipients, the spike-specific CD4+ TCR repertoire before mRNA vaccination was compared with the repertoire after mRNA vaccination.

Study-wide findings and limitations: The median count of SARS-CoV-2-reactive clonotypes went up from roughly 21 after infection to 38 after vaccination, although the change was not significant. The study included relatively few convalescent patients and did not analyze early timepoints after natural infection. In convalescent patients, a median around 89% of post-vaccine SARS-CoV-2-reactive clones were detected only after vaccination, suggesting vaccine-specific priming. Of the vaccine-specific clones found in convalescent patients, nearly all (304 of 307) were mono-reactive for SARS-CoV-2 spike instead of being cross-reactive with common cold coronaviruses.

The time point label of this sample denotes: late sampling 161 to 241 days after vaccination in a few convalescent patients. The treatment or condition label of this sample denotes: roughly 11-day PBMC culture with coronavirus spike peptide pools or control peptides (ViraFEST assay). To expand antigen-specific T cells with peptide pools and then pick out the expanded clonotypes through TCR sequencing, the study relied on the ViraFEST assay. The convalescent patients' positive SARS-CoV-2 PCR tests fell between March and December 2020, which was before the Alpha, Beta and Delta variants emerged in the United States. PBMCs were cultured at roughly 1.8 million per well in IMDM supplemented with approximately 5% human AB serum and 8 to 10 IU/ml IL-2, with about 9 ug/ml peptide pools added. Half of the culture medium was replaced with fresh IL-2-containing medium on days 3 and 7. CD4+ T cells were isolated after approximately eleven days of culture through negative selection using the EasySep CD4+ T cell isolation kit. Ficoll-Paque Plus gradient centrifugation was used to isolate PBMCs from whole blood, and the isolated PBMCs were then either used fresh or cryopreserved at -140C. Each culture condition was generally run in triplicate wells.

Library creation used PCR. TCR sequencing of DNA from cultured CD4+ T cells used the Oncomine TCR Beta short-read assay at the Johns Hopkins FTIC core. Genomic DNA was extracted from the cultured CD4+ T cells with the QIAamp micro DNA kit. The Oncomine TCR Beta libraries from cultured CD4+ T cells were pooled using unique dual indexes and then sequenced on an Illumina iSeq 100. The source study handled its data this way. Non-productive sequences were removed, and CDR3s that did not start with C, did not end with F or W, or were shorter than 7 amino acids were discarded. The MANAFEST web application was used to identify antigen-specific clonotypes by comparing peptide-stimulated wells against reference wells and other culture wells. For a clone to be called positive, the clone needed an FDR below 0.05, an odds ratio above 5, and a productive frequency above 0.1% in at least two of three replicate wells. A clonotype was classed as cross-reactive if the clonotype showed significant expansion both in SARS-CoV-2 spike wells and in at least one common cold coronavirus spike condition. Using R version 3.6.1, CDR3 homology was evaluated through Levenshtein distances (stringdist) along with unrooted phylogenetic trees (ape). The public reads were reanalyzed by TCRdb: fastp trimming at Q25, MiXCR alignment, in-frame beta chains only. Rows merge per CDR3 protein into single entries with the most common DNA and genes. The V and J calls and clone size are TCRdb's, not the authors'. In all, the sample holds 25,000 to 30,000 distinct CDR3 sequences, and roughly 34% of those were seen once. 3% to 4% of the sample rests with the top ten.

Rearrangement joined TRBV20-1 to TRBJ1-6; TRBD1 is a weak D gene call, 6 bases matching. Sequences were derived from CD4+ T cells from blood, cultured in vitro, sampled about 7 months after SARS-CoV-2 vaccination. This TCR came from a human donor who had recovered from COVID-19. The sequenced DNA is TGCAGTGACCCAGCCCTGGGCGGGACAAATTGTTCACCCCTCCACTTT. Its product reads: CSDPALGGTNCSPLHF.